The table lists the clone carrying this T cell receptor (beta chain) with many counts. Its matching antigen is unknown. As part of library construction, unique molecular identifiers were attached to individual cDNA molecules. TCRdb re-derived calls from the 5' RACE reads in MiXCR, one entry per CDR3 protein. Counted here are 35,000 to 45,000 distinct CDR3 sequences, 5% to 6.5% occurring once; the ten biggest clones make up around 8%. This CDR3 contains 13 residues. Deletions cut 8 bases from V and 3 bases from J, with 10 bases between. The data were taken from a study of early T cells in non-severe SARS-CoV-2 infection. Study information: From unsorted whole blood, bulk RNA was sequenced, and the chains remained unpaired.

Whole-study findings and limits: The study's VDJdb matching favored anti-spike CD8 responses and missed private and CD4 specificities.

This receptor was identified in an adult who was a healthcare worker with PCR-confirmed SARS-CoV-2 infection or an uninfected control (not recorded which). The chain is built from TRBV12-3 or TRBV12-4 and TRBJ2-2, with TRBD2 as a possible D gene (5 bases). This material consisted of whole blood, taken at baseline. CDR3 loop: CASVTSDTGELFF. As DNA, the CDR3 is TGTGCCAGCGTCACTAGTGACACCGGGGAGCTGTTTTTT.